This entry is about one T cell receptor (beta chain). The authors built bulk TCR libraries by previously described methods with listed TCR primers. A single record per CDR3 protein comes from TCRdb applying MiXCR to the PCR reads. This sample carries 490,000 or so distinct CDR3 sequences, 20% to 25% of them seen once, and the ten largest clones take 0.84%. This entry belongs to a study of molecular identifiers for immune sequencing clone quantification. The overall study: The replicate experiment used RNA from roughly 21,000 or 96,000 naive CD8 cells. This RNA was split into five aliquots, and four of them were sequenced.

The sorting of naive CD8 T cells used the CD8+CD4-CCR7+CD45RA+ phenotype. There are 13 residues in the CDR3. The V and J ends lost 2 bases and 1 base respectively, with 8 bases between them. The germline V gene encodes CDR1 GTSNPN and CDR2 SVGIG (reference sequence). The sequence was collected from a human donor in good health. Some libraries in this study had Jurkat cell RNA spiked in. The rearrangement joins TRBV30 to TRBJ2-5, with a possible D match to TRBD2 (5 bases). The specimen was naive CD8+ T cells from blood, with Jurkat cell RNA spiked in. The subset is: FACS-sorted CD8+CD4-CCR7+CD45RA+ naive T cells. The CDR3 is CAWSLAGQETQYF. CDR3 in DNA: TGTGCCTGGAGTCTAGCCGGCCAAGAGACCCAGTACTTC. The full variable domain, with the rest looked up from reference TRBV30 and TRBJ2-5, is SQTIHQWPATLVQPVGSPLSLECTVEGTSNPNLYWYRQAAGRGLQLLFYSVGIGQISSEVPQNLSASRPQDRQFILSSKKLLLSDSGFYLCAWSLAGQETQYFGPGTRLLVL.